This paragraph covers one T cell receptor beta chain sequence. CD8+ and CD4+ blood T cells underwent TCR beta sequencing. Negative magnetic isolation gave CD8+ and CD4+ cells; FACS enriched CD8+ TEMRA. The V end was cut by 5 bases, the J end by 5 bases, with 9 bases between. Germline V lookup: CDR1 SQVTM, CDR2 ANQGSEA. This CDR3 is 11 amino acids long. The data belong to a study of CD8 T cells in Susac syndrome. Random hexamers were used to reverse transcribe about 0.45 to 1 ug of RNA. A single record per CDR3 protein comes from TCRdb applying MiXCR to the immunoSEQ multiplex PCR reads. This sample yields 69,000 or so distinct CDR3 sequences, of which 90% to 95% are seen a single time; around 0.61% belongs to the top ten.

Sequencing input: CD8+ T cells from PBMCs. The rearrangement joins TRBV29-1 to TRBJ1-1; possible D gene TRBD1, 5 bases. The clonotype comes from a human donor with multiple sclerosis. Here the CDR3 reads CSVYPGTEAFF. As DNA, the CDR3 is TGCAGCGTTTATCCAGGGACTGAAGCTTTCTTT.